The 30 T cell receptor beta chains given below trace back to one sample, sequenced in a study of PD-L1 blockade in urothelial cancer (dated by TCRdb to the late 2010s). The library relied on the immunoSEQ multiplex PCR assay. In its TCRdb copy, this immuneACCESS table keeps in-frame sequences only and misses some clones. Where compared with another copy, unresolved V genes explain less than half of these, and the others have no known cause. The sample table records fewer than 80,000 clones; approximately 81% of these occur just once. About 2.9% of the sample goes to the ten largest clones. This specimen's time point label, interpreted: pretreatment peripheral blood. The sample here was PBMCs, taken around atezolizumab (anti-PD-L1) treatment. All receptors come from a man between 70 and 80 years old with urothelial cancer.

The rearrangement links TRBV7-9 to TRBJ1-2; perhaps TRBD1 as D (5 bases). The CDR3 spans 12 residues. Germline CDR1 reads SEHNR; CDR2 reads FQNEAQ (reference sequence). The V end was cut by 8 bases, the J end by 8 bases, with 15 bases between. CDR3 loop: CASEALGGGYTF. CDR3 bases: TGTGCCAGCGAGGCTCTTGGGGGGGGCTACACCTTC.

Written as DNA, the CDR3 is TGTGCCATCAGTGAACCCGGGACTAGGTCCTACAATGAGCAGTTCTTC. Translated: CAISEPGTRSYNEQFF. This chain links TRBV10-3 with TRBJ2-1; the match to TRBD2 covers 8 bases. The CDR3 is 16 residues long. Losses at the gene ends were 3 bases for V and 1 base for J; bases not matched to a gene: 5. Looked up from germline, CDR1 is ENHRY and CDR2 is SYGVKD.

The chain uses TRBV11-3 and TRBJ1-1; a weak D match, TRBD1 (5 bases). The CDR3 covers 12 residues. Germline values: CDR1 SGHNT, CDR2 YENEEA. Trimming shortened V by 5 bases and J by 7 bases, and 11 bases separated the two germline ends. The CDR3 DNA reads TGTGCCAGCAGCCGAACTCAGGGTGAAGCTTTCTTT. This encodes CASSRTQGEAFF.

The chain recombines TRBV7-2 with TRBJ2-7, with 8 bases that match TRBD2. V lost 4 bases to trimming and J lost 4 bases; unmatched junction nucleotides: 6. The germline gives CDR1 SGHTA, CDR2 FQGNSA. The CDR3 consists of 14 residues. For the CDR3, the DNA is TGTGCCAGCAGCTGGCGGACTAGCAGGTACGAGCAGTACTTC. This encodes CASSWRTSRYEQYF.

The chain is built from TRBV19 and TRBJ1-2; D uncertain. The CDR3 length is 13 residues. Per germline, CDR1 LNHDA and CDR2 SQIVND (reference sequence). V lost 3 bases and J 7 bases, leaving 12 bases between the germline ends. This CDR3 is CASSITEGAGYTF. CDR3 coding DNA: TGTGCCAGTAGTATCACAGAGGGTGCTGGCTACACCTTC.

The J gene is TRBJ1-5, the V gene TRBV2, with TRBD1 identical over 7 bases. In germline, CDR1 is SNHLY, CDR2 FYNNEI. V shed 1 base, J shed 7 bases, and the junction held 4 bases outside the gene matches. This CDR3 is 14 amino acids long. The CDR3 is CASSEGTGVQPQHF. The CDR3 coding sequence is TGTGCCAGCAGTGAAGGGACAGGTGTACAGCCCCAGCATTTT.

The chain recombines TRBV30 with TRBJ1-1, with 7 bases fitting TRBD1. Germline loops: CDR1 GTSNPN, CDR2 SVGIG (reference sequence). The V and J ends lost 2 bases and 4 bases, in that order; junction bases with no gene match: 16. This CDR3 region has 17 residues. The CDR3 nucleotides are TGTGCCTGGAGTTCTCGGGCGACAGGGCCCGGTAGCACTGAAGCTTTCTTT. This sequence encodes CAWSSRATGPGSTEAFF. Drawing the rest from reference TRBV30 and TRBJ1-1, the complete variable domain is SQTIHQWPATLVQPVGSPLSLECTVEGTSNPNLYWYRQAAGRGLQLLFYSVGIGQISSEVPQNLSASRPQDRQFILSSKKLLLSDSGFYLCAWSSRATGPGSTEAFFGQGTRLTVV.

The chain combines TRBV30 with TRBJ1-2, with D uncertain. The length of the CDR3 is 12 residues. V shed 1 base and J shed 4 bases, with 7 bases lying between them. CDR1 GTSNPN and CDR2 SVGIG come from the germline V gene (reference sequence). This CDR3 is CAWSASGYGYTF. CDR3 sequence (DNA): TGTGCCTGGAGTGCATCGGGCTATGGCTACACCTTC.

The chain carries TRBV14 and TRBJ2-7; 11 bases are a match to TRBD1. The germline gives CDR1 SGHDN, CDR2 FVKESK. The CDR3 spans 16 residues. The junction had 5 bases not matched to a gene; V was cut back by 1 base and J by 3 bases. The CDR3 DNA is TGTGCCAGCAGCCAAGGATACGGGACAGGGGGCTACGAGCAGTACTTC. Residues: CASSQGYGTGGYEQYF.

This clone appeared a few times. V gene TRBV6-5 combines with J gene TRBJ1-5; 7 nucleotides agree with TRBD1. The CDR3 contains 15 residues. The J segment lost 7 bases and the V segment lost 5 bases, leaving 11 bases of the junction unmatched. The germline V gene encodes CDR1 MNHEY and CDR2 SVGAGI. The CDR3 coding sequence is TGTGCCAGCAGTGGTCACAGGGGAATGGGGCAGCCCCAGCATTTT. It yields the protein CASSGHRGMGQPQHF.

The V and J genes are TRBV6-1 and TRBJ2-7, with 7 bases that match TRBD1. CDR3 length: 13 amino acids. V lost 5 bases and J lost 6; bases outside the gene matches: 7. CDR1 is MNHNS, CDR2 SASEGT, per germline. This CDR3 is CASSRTGLGEQYF. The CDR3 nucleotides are TGTGCCAGCAGTCGGACAGGCCTGGGCGAGCAGTACTTC.

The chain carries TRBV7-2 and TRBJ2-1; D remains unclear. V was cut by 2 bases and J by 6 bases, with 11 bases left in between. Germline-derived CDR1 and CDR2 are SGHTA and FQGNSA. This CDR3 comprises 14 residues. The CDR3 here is CASSLIEGGNEQFF. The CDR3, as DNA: TGTGCCAGCAGCTTAATTGAAGGCGGCAATGAGCAGTTCTTC.

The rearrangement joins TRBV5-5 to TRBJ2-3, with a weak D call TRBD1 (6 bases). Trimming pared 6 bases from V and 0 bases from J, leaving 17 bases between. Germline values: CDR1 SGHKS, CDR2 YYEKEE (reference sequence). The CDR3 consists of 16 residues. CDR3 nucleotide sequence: TGTGCCAGCAACCCGGACAGTTTACCCAGCACAGATACGCAGTATTTT. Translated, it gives CASNPDSLPSTDTQYF.

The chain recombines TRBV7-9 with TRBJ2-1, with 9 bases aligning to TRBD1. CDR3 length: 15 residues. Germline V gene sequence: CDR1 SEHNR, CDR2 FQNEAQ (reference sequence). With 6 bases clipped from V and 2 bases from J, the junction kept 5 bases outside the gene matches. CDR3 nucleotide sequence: TGTGCCAGCAGACCGGGACAGGGTACCTACAATGAGCAGTTCTTC. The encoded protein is CASRPGQGTYNEQFF.

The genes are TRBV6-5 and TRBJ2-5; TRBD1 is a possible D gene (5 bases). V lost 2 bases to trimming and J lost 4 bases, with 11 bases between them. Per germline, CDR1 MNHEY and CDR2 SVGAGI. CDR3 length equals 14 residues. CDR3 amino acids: CASSYGQGAETQYF. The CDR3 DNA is TGTGCCAGCAGTTACGGCCAGGGTGCAGAGACCCAGTACTTC.

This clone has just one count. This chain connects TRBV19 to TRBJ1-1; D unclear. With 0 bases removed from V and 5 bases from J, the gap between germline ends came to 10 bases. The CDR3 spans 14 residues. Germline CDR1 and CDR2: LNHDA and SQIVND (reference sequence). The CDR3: CASSIDNRVTEAFF. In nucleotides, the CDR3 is TGTGCCAGTAGTATAGATAACAGAGTAACTGAAGCTTTCTTT.

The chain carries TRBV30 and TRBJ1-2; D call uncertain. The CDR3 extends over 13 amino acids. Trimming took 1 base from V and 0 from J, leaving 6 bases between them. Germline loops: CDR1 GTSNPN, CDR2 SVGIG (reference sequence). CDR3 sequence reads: CAWSDSTNYGYTF. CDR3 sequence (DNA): TGTGCCTGGAGTGACAGCACTAACTATGGCTACACCTTC.

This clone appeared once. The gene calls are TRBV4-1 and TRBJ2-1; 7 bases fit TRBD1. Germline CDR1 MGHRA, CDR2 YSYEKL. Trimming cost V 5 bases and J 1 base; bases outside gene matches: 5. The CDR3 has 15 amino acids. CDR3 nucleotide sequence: TGCGCCAGCAGCACCAACAGGGGTTCCTACAATGAGCAGTTCTTC. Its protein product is CASSTNRGSYNEQFF.

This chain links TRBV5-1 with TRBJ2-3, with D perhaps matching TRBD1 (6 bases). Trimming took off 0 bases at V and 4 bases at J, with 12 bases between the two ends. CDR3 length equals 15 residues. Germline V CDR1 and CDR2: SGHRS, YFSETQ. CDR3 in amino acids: CASSLAAQGPDTQYF. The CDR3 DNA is TGCGCCAGCAGCTTGGCTGCCCAGGGGCCAGATACGCAGTATTTT.

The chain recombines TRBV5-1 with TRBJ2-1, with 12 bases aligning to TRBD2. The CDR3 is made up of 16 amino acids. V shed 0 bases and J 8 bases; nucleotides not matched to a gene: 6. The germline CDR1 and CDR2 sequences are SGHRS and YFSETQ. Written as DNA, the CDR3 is TGCGCCAGCAGCTTGGCGCTAGCGGGAGGGCAAGATGAGCAGTTCTTC. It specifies CASSLALAGGQDEQFF.

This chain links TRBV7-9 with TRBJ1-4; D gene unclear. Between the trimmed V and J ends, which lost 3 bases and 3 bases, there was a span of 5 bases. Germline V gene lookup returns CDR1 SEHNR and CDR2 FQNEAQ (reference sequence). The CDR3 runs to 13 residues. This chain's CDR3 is CASSFGANEKLFF. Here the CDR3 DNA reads TGTGCCAGCAGCTTCGGGGCTAATGAAAAACTGTTTTTT. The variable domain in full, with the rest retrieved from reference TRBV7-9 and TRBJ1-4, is DTGVSQNPRHKITKRGQNVTFRCDPISEHNRLYWYRQTLGQGPEFLTYFQNEAQLEKSRLLSDRFSAERPKGSFSTLEIQRTEQGDSAMYLCASSFGANEKLFFGSGTQLSVL.

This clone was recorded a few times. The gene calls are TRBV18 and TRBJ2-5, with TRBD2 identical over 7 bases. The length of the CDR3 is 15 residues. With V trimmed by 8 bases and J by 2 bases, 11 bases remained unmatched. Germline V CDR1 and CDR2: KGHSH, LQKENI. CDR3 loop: CASRASGIIQETQYF. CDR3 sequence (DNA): TGTGCCAGCCGGGCTAGCGGAATCATACAAGAGACCCAGTACTTC.

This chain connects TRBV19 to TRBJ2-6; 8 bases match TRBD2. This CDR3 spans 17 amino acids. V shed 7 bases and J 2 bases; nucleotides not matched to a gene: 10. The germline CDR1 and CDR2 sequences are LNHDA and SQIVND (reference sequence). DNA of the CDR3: TGTGCCAGTATGGTGACTAGCGTGAGCGCTGGGGCCAACGTCCTGACTTTC. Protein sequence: CASMVTSVSAGANVLTF. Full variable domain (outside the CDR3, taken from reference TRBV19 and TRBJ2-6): DGGITQSPKYLFRKEGQNVTLSCEQNLNHDAMYWYRQDPGQGLRLIYYSQIVNDFQKGDIAEGYSVSREKKESFPLTVTSAQKNPTAFYLCASMVTSVSAGANVLTFGAGSRLTVL.

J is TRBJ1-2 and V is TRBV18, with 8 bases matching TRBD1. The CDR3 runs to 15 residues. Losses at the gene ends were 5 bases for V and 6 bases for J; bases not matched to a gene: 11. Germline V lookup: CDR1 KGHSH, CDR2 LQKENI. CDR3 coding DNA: TGTGCCAGCTCAGCCATCCAGGGGGCGCAGGATGGCTACACCTTC. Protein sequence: CASSAIQGAQDGYTF.

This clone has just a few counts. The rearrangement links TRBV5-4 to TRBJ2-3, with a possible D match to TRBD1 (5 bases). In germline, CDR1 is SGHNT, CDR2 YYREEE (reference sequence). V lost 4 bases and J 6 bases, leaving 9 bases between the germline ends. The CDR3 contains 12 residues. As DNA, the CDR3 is TGTGCCAGCAGCGCGTACAGGGATACGCAGTATTTT. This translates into CASSAYRDTQYF. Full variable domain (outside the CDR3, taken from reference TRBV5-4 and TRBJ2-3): ETGVTQSPTHLIKTRGQQVTLRCSSQSGHNTVSWYQQALGQGPQFIFQYYREEENGRGNFPPRFSGLQFPNYSSELNVNALELDDSALYLCASSAYRDTQYFGPGTRLTVL.

The CDR3, as DNA: TGCGCCAGCAGCTTGGCCGGTGTTAGCGGCGCCTACGAGCAGTACTTC. Translated, it gives CASSLAGVSGAYEQYF. V usage is TRBV5-1 and J usage is TRBJ2-7; D possibly corresponds to TRBD2 (6 bases). V was shortened by 0 bases and J by 2 bases, with 15 bases between the two germline ends. The germline V gene has CDR1 SGHRS and CDR2 YFSETQ. The CDR3 runs 16 residues.

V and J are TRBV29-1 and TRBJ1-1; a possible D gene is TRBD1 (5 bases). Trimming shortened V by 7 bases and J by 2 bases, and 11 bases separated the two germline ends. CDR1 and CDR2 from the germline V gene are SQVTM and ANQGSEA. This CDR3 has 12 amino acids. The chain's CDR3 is CSGQQGNTEAFF. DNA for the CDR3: TGCAGCGGTCAGCAGGGAAACACTGAAGCTTTCTTT.

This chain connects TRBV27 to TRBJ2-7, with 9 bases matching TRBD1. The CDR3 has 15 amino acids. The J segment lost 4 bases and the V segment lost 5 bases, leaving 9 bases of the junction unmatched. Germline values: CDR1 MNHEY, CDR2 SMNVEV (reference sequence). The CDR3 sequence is CASSAPGQGVYEQYF. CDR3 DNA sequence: TGTGCCAGCAGTGCGCCGGGACAGGGAGTATACGAGCAGTACTTC.

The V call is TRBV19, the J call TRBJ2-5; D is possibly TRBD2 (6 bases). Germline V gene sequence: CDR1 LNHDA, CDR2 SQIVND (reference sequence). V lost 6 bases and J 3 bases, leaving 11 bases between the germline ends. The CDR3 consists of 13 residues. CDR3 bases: TGTGCCAGTAGGGGACTGGGGGAAGAGACCCAGTACTTC. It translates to CASRGLGEETQYF.

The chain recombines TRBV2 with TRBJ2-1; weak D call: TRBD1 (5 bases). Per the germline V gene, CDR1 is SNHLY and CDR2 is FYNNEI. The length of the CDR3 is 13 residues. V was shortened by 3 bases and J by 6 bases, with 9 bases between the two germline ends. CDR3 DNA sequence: TGTGCCAGCAGTGATCTCACAGGCAATGAGCAGTTCTTC. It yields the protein CASSDLTGNEQFF.